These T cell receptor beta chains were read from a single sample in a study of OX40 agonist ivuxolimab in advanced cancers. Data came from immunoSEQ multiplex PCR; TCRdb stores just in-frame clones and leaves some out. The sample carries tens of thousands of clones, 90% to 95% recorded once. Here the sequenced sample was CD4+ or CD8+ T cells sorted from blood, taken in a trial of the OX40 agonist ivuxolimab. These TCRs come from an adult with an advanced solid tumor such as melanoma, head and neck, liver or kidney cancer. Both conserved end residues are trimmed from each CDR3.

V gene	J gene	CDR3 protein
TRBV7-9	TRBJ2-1	ASSFGQGTNEQF
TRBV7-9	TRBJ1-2	ASSPLTDGNYGYT
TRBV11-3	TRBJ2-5	ASSLDTERRDRGRQETQY
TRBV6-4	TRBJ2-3	ASSDGLAGDTQY
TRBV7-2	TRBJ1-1	ASTDGALNTEAF
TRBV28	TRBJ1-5	ASDVGFSNQPQH
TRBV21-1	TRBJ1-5	ASSKGWRATQH
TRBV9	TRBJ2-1	ASSVESSANEQF
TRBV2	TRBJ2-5	AGSGPYKETQY
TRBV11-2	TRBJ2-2	ASSYYGPPNTGELF
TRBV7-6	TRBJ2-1	ASSPEGGLRGEQF
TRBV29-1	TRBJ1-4	SARTEVNEKLF
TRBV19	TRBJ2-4	ASSIDRVTDGNIQY
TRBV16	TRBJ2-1	ASSLRAGAYNEQF
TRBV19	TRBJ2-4	ASSEGVDIQY
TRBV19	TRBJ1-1	ATSQGGNTEAF
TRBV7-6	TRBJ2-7	ASSPGLAGGPKPYEQY
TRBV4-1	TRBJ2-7	ASSHARGGYEQY
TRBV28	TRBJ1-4	ASKIVGQGIEKLF
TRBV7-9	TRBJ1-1	ASSPRTDMNTEAF
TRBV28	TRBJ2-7	ASRSVLLAYEQY
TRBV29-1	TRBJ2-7	SVTGGPYEQY
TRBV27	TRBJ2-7	ASSYSSGSGYEQY
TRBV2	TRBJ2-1	ASSEGTGVNEQF
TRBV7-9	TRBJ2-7	ASSSQYEQY
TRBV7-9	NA	ASTPGVGSSMDEQY
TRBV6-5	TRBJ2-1	ATRVVGGYFDEQF
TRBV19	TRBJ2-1	ASSIVAGGPNEQF
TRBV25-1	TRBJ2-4	ASSEWDGGAKNIQY
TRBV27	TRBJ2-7	ASSSGFYEQY
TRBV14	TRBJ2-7	ASRHQEGLAGDLHDEQY
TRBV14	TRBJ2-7	ASSPPEGTGDYEQY
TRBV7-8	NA	ASSLLGQGYEQY
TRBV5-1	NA	ASSQGTAYEQY
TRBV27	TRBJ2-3	ASSYGGRGSTDTQY
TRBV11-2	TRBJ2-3	ASAGVADTQY
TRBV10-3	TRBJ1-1	AISNSNAEAF
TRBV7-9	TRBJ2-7	ASSPRTGAPGEQY
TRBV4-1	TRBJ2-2	ASSQATSGGAGELF
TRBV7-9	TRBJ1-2	ASSLEDRDGYT
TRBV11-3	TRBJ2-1	ASSGTTSGGDNEQF
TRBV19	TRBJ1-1	ASNEGYMDTEAF
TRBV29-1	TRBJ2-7	SVESLTGQPYEQY
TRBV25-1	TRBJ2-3	ASSAFKDTQY
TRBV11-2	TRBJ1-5	ASSLYSGAGQPQH
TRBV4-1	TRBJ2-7	ASSQSSGSLYEQY
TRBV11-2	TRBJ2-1	ASSLGVGGSYNEQF
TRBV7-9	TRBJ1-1	ASTRDPNTEAF
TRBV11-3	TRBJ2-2	ASSSLGGELF
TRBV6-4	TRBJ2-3	ASSPTSGSTDTQY
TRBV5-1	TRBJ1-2	ASSLFVGDYGYT
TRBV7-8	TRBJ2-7	ASSPWGGGPSYEQY
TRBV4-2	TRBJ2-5	ASSQDVEEETQY
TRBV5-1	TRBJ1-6	ASSLEQGVNSPLH
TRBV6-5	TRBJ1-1	ASSYGGRTEAF